The entry below describes one T cell receptor beta chain. The antigen remains unidentified. Germline V gene data show CDR1 as MNHEY and CDR2 as SVGAGI. This CDR3 is built from 14 residues. UMI-tagged TRB cDNA libraries were built via 5' RACE. TCRdb re-called the 5' RACE reads; one entry per CDR3 protein, DNA not given. The table gives roughly 50,000 distinct CDR3 sequences; the top ten clones make up approximately 0.52% of it. The data are from a study of CXCR3-negative and CXCR3-positive naive CD8 T cells. Study context: The study obtained 120 million to 150 million TRB reads, about 1.5 +/- 0.3 million per library.

Study results and limitations: The TRB CDR3s that CXCR3-positive naive cells carried were more hydrophobic than those of CXCR3-negative naive cells.

J is TRBJ2-7 and V is TRBV6-5. This receptor was obtained from a human donor in good health. Some clones in this sample may be carry-over from other donors' samples. The sample comprised naive CXCR3+ CD8+ T cells from blood. Subset of the sample: CD45RO-CCR7+CD27+CD95- naive CD8+ T cells expressing CXCR3 (TNR3+). The CDR3 loop is CASSYLAGAYEQYF.